What follows are 29 T cell receptor beta chains derived from one specimen sequenced in a study of T cell responses to AZD1222 COVID-19 vaccine. Libraries were prepared by immunoSEQ multiplex PCR; TCRdb keeps only in-frame clonotypes and omits some of them. The data contain around 120,000 clones, more than 85% of them seen just once; the ten biggest clones take up 5%. The sample here was peripheral blood, taken 28 days after the second AZD1222 dose. These receptor sequences come from an adult who received the AZD1222 COVID-19 vaccine.

The genes are TRBV6-2 or TRBV6-3 and TRBJ2-1; TRBD1 might be the D (6 bases). Germline loops: CDR1 MNHEY, CDR2 SVGEGT. With 2 bases removed from V and 7 bases from J, the gap between germline ends came to 6 bases. The CDR3 is 12 residues long. The DNA of the CDR3 is TGTGCCAGCAGTTACAGGGGGAATGAGCAGTTCTTC. Its translation: CASSYRGNEQFF.

In this sample, this clone turned up a few times. V gene TRBV5-1 combines with J gene TRBJ1-1; D gene ambiguous. The CDR3 totals 17 residues. Germline-derived CDR1 and CDR2 are SGHRS and YFSETQ. V was pared by 4 bases and J by 4 bases, with 23 bases between. The CDR3 DNA reads as TGCGCCAGCAGCCTCCAGGAGACATCCCGGCCGGTCACTGAAGCTTTCTTT. Its protein product is CASSLQETSRPVTEAFF.

The J gene is TRBJ1-1, the V gene TRBV6-1, with D hard to call. The CDR3 sequence is 16 residues long. Germline CDR1 reads MNHNS; CDR2 reads SASEGT. Trimming removed 1 base from V and 1 base from J, with 13 bases in between. The CDR3 is CASSEGIGLSNTEAFF. Here the CDR3 DNA reads TGTGCCAGCAGTGAAGGTATAGGGTTATCGAACACTGAAGCTTTCTTT.

In its sample, this clone was seen once. The gene calls are TRBV18 and TRBJ1-2; tentative D call: TRBD1 (5 bases). Germline CDR1 KGHSH, CDR2 LQKENI. Between the trimmed V and J ends, which lost 9 bases and 0 bases, there was a span of 14 bases. The CDR3 runs 14 residues. The CDR3 DNA sequence: TGTGCCAGTAATTCGGGAGGGGCTAACTATGGCTACACCTTC. Residues: CASNSGGANYGYTF.

This clone was seen just once. The genes are TRBV6-2 or TRBV6-3 and TRBJ2-7, with D possibly matching TRBD2 (6 bases). This CDR3 contains 14 residues. Germline V lookup: CDR1 MNHEY, CDR2 SVGEGT. Trimming pared 2 bases from V and 3 bases from J, leaving 11 bases between. Here the CDR3 DNA reads TGTGCCAGCAGTTACCCCCTAGCGTTCTACGAGCAGTACTTC. Translating it yields CASSYPLAFYEQYF.

The chain couples TRBV5-1 to TRBJ2-1; D gene ambiguous. Germline lookup yields CDR1 SGHRS and CDR2 YFSETQ. CDR3 length equals 14 residues. V lost 0 bases and J 7 bases, leaving 11 bases between the germline ends. The CDR3 protein is CASSLGTHLNEQFF. CDR3 DNA sequence: TGCGCCAGCAGCTTGGGTACTCACTTGAATGAGCAGTTCTTC.

This clone was observed a single time. This chain connects TRBV6-5 to TRBJ1-2, with 8 bases identical to TRBD1. Germline V CDR1 and CDR2: MNHEY, SVGAGI. The CDR3 extends over 14 amino acids. V was clipped by 6 bases and J by 3 bases; unmatched bases: 6. The CDR3 DNA is TGTGCCAGCAGAACGCAGGGGGCTTACTATGGCTACACCTTC. Translating it yields CASRTQGAYYGYTF.

The chain combines TRBV29-1 with TRBJ1-4, with 10 bases lining up with TRBD1. This CDR3 is 14 amino acids long. Germline CDR1 is SQVTM and CDR2 is ANQGSEA. V was clipped by 4 bases and J by 7 bases; unmatched bases: 6. CDR3 in amino acids: CSVAWTGGIEKLFF. CDR3 DNA sequence: TGCAGCGTTGCGTGGACAGGGGGTATTGAAAAACTGTTTTTT.

This chain uses TRBV27 with TRBJ2-2; 9 bases fit TRBD2. CDR3 length: 15 amino acids. Germline V gene data show CDR1 as MNHEY and CDR2 as SMNVEV (reference sequence). J was trimmed by 2 bases and V by 6 bases; bases with no gene match: 4. CDR3 region: CASRLTSGNTGELFF. The CDR3 region has the DNA TGTGCCAGCAGACTGACTAGCGGAAACACCGGGGAGCTGTTTTTT.

This clone was counted a few times. The V call is TRBV5-1, the J call TRBJ1-2; unclear D gene. The germline CDR1 and CDR2 sequences are SGHRS and YFSETQ. This CDR3 region has 14 residues. V was pared by 2 bases and J by 1 base, with 9 bases between. CDR3 DNA sequence: TGCGCCAGCAGCTTAGACCCGAGTAACTATGGCTACACCTTC. Its protein is CASSLDPSNYGYTF.

The chain combines TRBV6-5 with TRBJ1-2, with a weak D call TRBD1 (5 bases). This CDR3 region has 14 residues. Germline V lookup: CDR1 MNHEY, CDR2 SVGAGI. V dropped 5 bases and J dropped 6 bases, with 16 bases sitting between them. CDR3 sequence reads: CASSRSRDRHGYTF. The CDR3 coding sequence is TGTGCCAGCAGTCGTTCCCGGGACCGCCATGGCTACACCTTC.

This rearrangement joins TRBV6-2 or TRBV6-3 to TRBJ1-5; unclear D gene. V shed 2 bases and J shed 5 bases, with 4 bases lying between them. Germline V gene lookup returns CDR1 MNHEY and CDR2 SVGEGT. The CDR3 extends over 12 amino acids. The CDR3 loop is CASSYGDQPQHF. CDR3 in DNA: TGTGCCAGCAGTTACGGTGATCAGCCCCAGCATTTT.

The genes are TRBV5-5 and TRBJ2-6; D is uncertain. The CDR3 loop spans 12 amino acids. V lost 5 bases and J 4 bases, leaving 4 bases between the germline ends. The germline V gene encodes CDR1 SGHKS and CDR2 YYEKEE (reference sequence). The CDR3 reads CASRSGANVLTF. CDR3 nucleotides: TGTGCCAGCAGGTCCGGGGCCAACGTCCTGACTTTC.

This chain links TRBV27 with TRBJ2-7; D is unresolved. The CDR3 runs to 13 residues. V was clipped by 2 bases and J by 2 bases, with 7 bases between them. The germline CDR1 and CDR2 sequences are MNHEY and SMNVEV (reference sequence). The CDR3 reads CASSLAGAYEQYF. Written as DNA, the CDR3 is TGTGCCAGCAGTTTAGCAGGAGCCTACGAGCAGTACTTC.

The V and J genes are TRBV6-1 and TRBJ1-1; D perhaps matches TRBD1 (6 bases). Looked up from germline, CDR1 is MNHNS and CDR2 is SASEGT. The CDR3 is made up of 16 amino acids. V dropped 2 bases and J dropped 6 bases, with 19 bases sitting between them. Written as DNA, the CDR3 is TGTGCCAGCAGTGAACCCAACCTCCTGGGGGCTGCTGAAGCTTTCTTT. Translating it yields CASSEPNLLGAAEAFF.

V is TRBV7-2 and J is TRBJ1-2; 11 nucleotides agree with TRBD1. CDR1 and CDR2 (germline): SGHTA, FQGNSA. This CDR3 region has 15 residues. V lost 4 bases and J lost 4; bases outside the gene matches: 5. CDR3 DNA sequence: TGTGCCAGCAGCTCATGGACAGGGGGCATCTATGGCTACACCTTC. Its translation is CASSSWTGGIYGYTF.

About this clone itself: Other DNA variants within this sample encode the same CDR3. The chain combines TRBV7-9 with TRBJ2-7; possible D gene TRBD1, 5 bases. Per the germline V gene, CDR1 is SEHNR and CDR2 is FQNEAQ (reference sequence). V lost 1 base to trimming and J lost 2 bases, with 9 bases between them. CDR3 length: 14 residues. The DNA for the CDR3 is TGTGCCAGCAGCTTAGTGACAGCCACCTACGAGCAGTACTTC. Its translation: CASSLVTATYEQYF.

The V gene is TRBV10-2, the J gene TRBJ1-2; D not resolved. The V end was cut by 4 bases, the J end by 8 bases, with 14 bases between. This CDR3 contains 13 residues. Germline assignment: CDR1 WSHSY and CDR2 SAAADI. CDR3 sequence reads: CASSADLRKGYTF. CDR3 nucleotide sequence: TGCGCCAGCAGTGCGGACCTGAGAAAAGGCTACACCTTC.

The chain uses TRBV5-1 and TRBJ1-2; 12 bases are a match to TRBD1. The CDR3 spans 15 residues. V shed 4 bases, J shed 2 bases, and the junction held 3 bases outside the gene matches. The germline gives CDR1 SGHRS, CDR2 YFSETQ. CDR3 nucleotide sequence: TGCGCCAGCAGCGGAGGGACAGGGGGCAACTATGGCTACACCTTC. Translated: CASSGGTGGNYGYTF.

This clone is a singleton in its sample. The V call is TRBV18, the J call TRBJ1-1, with no clear D. CDR3 size: 17 residues. Germline loops: CDR1 KGHSH, CDR2 LQKENI. V lost 4 bases, J lost 0 bases, and 18 bases lay in between. CDR3 DNA sequence: TGTGCCAGCTCACTTTCTCCTCCAGGTACCATGAACACTGAAGCTTTCTTT. Translated, it gives CASSLSPPGTMNTEAFF. Variable domain in full (rest from reference TRBV18 and TRBJ1-1): NAGVMQNPRHLVRRRGQEARLRCSPMKGHSHVYWYRQLPEEGLKFMVYLQKENIIDESGMPKERFSAEFPKEGPSILRIQQVVRGDSAAYFCASSLSPPGTMNTEAFFGQGTRLTVV.

The rearrangement links TRBV25-1 to TRBJ2-1; D call uncertain. This CDR3 region has 14 residues. V lost 4 bases to trimming and J lost 4 bases, with 11 bases between them. Germline loops: CDR1 MGHDK, CDR2 SYGVNS. The CDR3 nucleotides read TGTGCCAGCAGTGGCCTCGCATCTTACAATGAGCAGTTCTTC. Its protein product is CASSGLASYNEQFF. Full variable domain (remainder filled in from reference TRBV25-1 and TRBJ2-1): EADIYQTPRYLVIGTGKKITLECSQTMGHDKMYWYQQDPGMELHLIHYSYGVNSTEKGDLSSESTVSRIRTEHFPLTLESARPSHTSQYLCASSGLASYNEQFFGPGTRLTVL.

The chain couples TRBV6-6 to TRBJ2-7; no reliable D call. The CDR3 loop spans 13 amino acids. Per germline, CDR1 MNHNY and CDR2 SVGAGI (reference sequence). Trimming removed 6 bases at V and 3 bases at J, with 12 bases between. The CDR3 DNA follows: TGTGCCAGCAGAAGCGAGCGTCTCTACGAGCAGTACTTC. Amino acid sequence: CASRSERLYEQYF.

Concerning this clone itself: A junction end diverges from the germline sequence, so it may reflect a read error. J is TRBJ2-7 and V is TRBV13, with TRBD2 as a possible D gene (7 bases). CDR3 length: 13 residues. Germline V gene lookup returns CDR1 PRHDT and CDR2 FYEKMQ (reference sequence). The CDR3, as DNA: TGTGCCAGCAGCCACTATGGGGGGGGGCCTTCTGACTTC. Protein sequence: CASSHYGGGPSDF.

The chain uses TRBV10-2 and TRBJ1-1, with 10 nucleotides matching TRBD1. Germline V gives CDR1 WSHSY, CDR2 SAAADI. Unmatched junction bases numbered 10, after V lost 6 bases and J lost 9 bases. CDR3 length: 14 amino acids. For the CDR3, the DNA is TGCGCCAGCAGGGCGCGGGACAGGGGCGGCAAAGCTTTCTTT. Its translation: CASRARDRGGKAFF.

The gene calls are TRBV28 and TRBJ2-5; D is ambiguous. Germline V lookup: CDR1 MDHEN, CDR2 SYDVKM. The germline V and J ends were trimmed by 5 bases and 1 base, with 14 bases remaining between them. CDR3 length: 15 residues. CDR3 coding DNA: TGTGCCAGCAGTCATGGTAGTATGGGCCAAGAGACCCAGTACTTC. Amino acids: CASSHGSMGQETQYF.

This clone was observed a handful of times. The V call is TRBV6-5, the J call TRBJ1-1, with a possible D match to TRBD1 (5 bases). The CDR3 length is 12 residues. V was cut by 9 bases and J by 5 bases, with 13 bases left in between. Germline values: CDR1 MNHEY, CDR2 SVGAGI. CDR3 region: CASFRGGTEAFF. The CDR3 nucleotides read TGTGCCAGTTTCCGGGGCGGGACTGAAGCTTTCTTT.

The V call is TRBV4-3, the J call TRBJ1-1, with 7 bases identical to TRBD1. J lost 4 bases, V lost 3 bases, and 14 bases had no gene match. The CDR3 is made up of 17 amino acids. Germline CDR1 and CDR2: LGHNA and YSLEER. Here the CDR3 reads CASSHIPIGGIGTEAFF. The CDR3 DNA sequence: TGCGCCAGCAGCCATATACCCATAGGGGGCATAGGCACTGAAGCTTTCTTT.

The chain employs TRBV7-2 and TRBJ2-1; TRBD2 matches at 9 bases. The CDR3 consists of 16 residues. The V gene's germline CDR1 is SGHTA and CDR2 FQGNSA. Trimming removed 5 bases from V and 1 base from J; junction bases left unmatched: 6. The CDR3 region is CASSQGLAPSYNEQFF. The CDR3 nucleotides read TGTGCCAGCAGCCAGGGACTAGCACCTTCCTACAATGAGCAGTTCTTC.

V usage is TRBV7-2 and J usage is TRBJ1-3; D unclear. V shed 3 bases and J shed 4 bases, with 10 bases lying between them. In germline, CDR1 is SGHTA, CDR2 FQGNSA. The length of the CDR3 is 14 residues. The CDR3 sequence is CASSLGLDGNTIYF. The CDR3 DNA reads as TGTGCCAGCAGCTTGGGTCTAGACGGAAACACCATATATTTT.